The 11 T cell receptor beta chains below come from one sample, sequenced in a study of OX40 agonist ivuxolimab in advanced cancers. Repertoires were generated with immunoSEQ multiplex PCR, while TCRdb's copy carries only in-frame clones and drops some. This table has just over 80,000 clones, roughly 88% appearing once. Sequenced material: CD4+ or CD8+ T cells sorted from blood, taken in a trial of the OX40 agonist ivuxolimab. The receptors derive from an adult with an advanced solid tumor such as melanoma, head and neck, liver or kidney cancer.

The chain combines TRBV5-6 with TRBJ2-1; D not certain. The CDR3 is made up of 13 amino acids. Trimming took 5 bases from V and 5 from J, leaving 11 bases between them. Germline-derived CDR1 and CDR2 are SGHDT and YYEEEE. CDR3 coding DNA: TGTGCCAGCAGTTACGGACCCGACAATGAGCAGTTCTTC. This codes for CASSYGPDNEQFF.

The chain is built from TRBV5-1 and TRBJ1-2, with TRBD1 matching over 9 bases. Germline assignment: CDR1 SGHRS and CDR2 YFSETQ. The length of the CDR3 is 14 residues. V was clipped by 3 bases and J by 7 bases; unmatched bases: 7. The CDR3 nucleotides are TGCGCCAGCAGCTGGGGACAGGGAACTCTTGGCTACACCTTC. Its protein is CASSWGQGTLGYTF.

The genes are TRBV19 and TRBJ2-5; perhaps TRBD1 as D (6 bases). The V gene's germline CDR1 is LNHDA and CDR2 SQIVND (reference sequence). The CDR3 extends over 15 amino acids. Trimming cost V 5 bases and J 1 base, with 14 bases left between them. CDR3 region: CASSRSRGVQETQYF. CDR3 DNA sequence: TGTGCCAGTAGTCGAAGCAGGGGTGTCCAAGAGACCCAGTACTTC.

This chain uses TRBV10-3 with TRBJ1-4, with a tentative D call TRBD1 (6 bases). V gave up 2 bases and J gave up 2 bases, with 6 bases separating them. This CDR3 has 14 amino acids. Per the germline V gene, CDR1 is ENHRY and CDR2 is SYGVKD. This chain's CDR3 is CAISERGTNEKLFF. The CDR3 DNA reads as TGTGCCATCAGTGAGAGGGGGACTAATGAAAAACTGTTTTTT.

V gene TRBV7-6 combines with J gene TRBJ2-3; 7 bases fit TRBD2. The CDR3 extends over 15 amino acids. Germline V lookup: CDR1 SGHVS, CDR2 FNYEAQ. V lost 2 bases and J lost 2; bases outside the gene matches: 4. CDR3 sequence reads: CASSLLAGITDTQYF. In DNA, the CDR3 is TGTGCCAGCAGCTTATTAGCGGGTATCACAGATACGCAGTATTTT.

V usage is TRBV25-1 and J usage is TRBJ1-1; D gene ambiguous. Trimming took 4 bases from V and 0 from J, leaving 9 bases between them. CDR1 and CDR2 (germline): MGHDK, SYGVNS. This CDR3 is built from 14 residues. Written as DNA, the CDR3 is TGTGCCAGCAGTGGAGGGCCGCTGAACACTGAAGCTTTCTTT. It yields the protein CASSGGPLNTEAFF.

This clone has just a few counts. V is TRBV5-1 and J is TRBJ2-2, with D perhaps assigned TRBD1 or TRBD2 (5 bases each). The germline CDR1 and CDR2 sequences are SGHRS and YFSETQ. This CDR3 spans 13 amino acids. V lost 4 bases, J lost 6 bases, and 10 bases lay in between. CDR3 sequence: CASSHGTPGELFF. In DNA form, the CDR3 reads TGCGCCAGCAGCCACGGGACCCCCGGGGAGCTGTTTTTT.

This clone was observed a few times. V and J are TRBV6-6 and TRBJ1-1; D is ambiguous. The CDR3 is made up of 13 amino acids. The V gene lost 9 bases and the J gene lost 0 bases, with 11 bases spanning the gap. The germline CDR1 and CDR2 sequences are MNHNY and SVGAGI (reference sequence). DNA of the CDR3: TGTGCCAGTCTTTGGGGTATGAACACTGAAGCTTTCTTT. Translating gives CASLWGMNTEAFF.

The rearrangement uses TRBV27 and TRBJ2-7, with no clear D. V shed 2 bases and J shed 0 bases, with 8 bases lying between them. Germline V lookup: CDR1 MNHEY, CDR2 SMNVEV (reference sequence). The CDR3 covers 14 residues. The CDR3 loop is CASSLISNSYEQYF. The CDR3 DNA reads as TGTGCCAGCAGTTTAATAAGTAACTCCTACGAGCAGTACTTC.

CDR3 coding DNA: TGTGCCAGCAGTACATACTACGAGCAGTACTTC. This encodes CASSTYYEQYF. The chain links TRBV6-6 to TRBJ2-7; D gene ambiguous. The germline V and J ends were trimmed by 5 bases and 3 bases, with 5 bases remaining between them. The CDR3 length is 11 residues. The germline gives CDR1 MNHNY, CDR2 SVGAGI (reference sequence).

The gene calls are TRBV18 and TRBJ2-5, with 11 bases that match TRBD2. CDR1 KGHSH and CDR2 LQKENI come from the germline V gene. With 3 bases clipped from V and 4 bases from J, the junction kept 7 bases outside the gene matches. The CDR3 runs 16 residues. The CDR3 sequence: CASSPPGLADPETQYF. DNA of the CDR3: TGTGCCAGCTCACCCCCGGGACTAGCGGACCCAGAGACCCAGTACTTC. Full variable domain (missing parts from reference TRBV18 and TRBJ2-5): NAGVMQNPRHLVRRRGQEARLRCSPMKGHSHVYWYRQLPEEGLKFMVYLQKENIIDESGMPKERFSAEFPKEGPSILRIQQVVRGDSAAYFCASSPPGLADPETQYFGPGTRLLVL.